The next 5 T cell receptor beta chains were all read from a single sample in a study of blood T cell repertoires in COVID-19. TCRdb's table, derived via immunoSEQ multiplex PCR, lists solely in-frame clones and lacks some. The table includes approximately 30,000 clones, about 78% detected once. The specimen sequenced was peripheral blood. Source of these receptors: a woman aged 55 to 70 with acute or convalescent COVID-19.

The V and J genes are TRBV10-1 and TRBJ1-4, with D possibly TRBD1 on 5 matching bases. In germline, CDR1 is WNHNN, CDR2 SYGVQD (reference sequence). V dropped 9 bases and J dropped 10 bases, with 21 bases sitting between them. This CDR3 is built from 14 residues. The CDR3 DNA is TGCGCCAGTAGAATGACAGAGGTAATTGGAAAACTGTTTTTT. Translation: CASRMTEVIGKLFF.

The chain recombines TRBV10-2 with TRBJ2-2; TRBD2 aligns across 10 bases. CDR1 is WSHSY, CDR2 SAAADI, per germline. V gave up 6 bases and J gave up 2 bases; unmatched junction bases: 6. CDR3 length equals 16 residues. CDR3 protein: CASRPSGGANTGELFF. The DNA of the CDR3 is TGCGCCAGCAGACCTAGCGGGGGTGCAAACACCGGGGAGCTGTTTTTT.

This chain connects TRBV29-1 to TRBJ1-2; 8 bases are shared with TRBD1. CDR1 is SQVTM, CDR2 ANQGSEA, per germline. After removal of 3 bases from V and 1 base from J, the junction contained 10 bases not matched to a gene. The CDR3 extends over 16 amino acids. The CDR3: CSVERQGFGSNYGYTF. CDR3 nucleotides: TGCAGCGTTGAGAGACAGGGGTTTGGAAGTAACTATGGCTACACCTTC.

The chain is built from TRBV3-1 (or the pseudogene TRBV3-2) and TRBJ1-6, with 7 bases that match TRBD1. Germline CDR1 LGHDT, CDR2 YNNKEL (reference sequence). The CDR3 covers 15 residues. Germline trimming cut 3 bases from V and 7 bases from J; bases unmatched to any gene: 6. In nucleotides, the CDR3 is TGTGCCAGCAGCCAGAGACAGGGAAAGAATTCACCCCTCCACTTT. Translation: CASSQRQGKNSPLHF.

The chain joins TRBV6-5 to TRBJ1-2; TRBD1 matches at 10 bases. Germline V gene sequence: CDR1 MNHEY, CDR2 SVGAGI. Germline trimming cut 6 bases from V and 2 bases from J; bases unmatched to any gene: 6. CDR3 length equals 15 residues. The CDR3 protein is CASSPGTGANYGYTF. In nucleotides, the CDR3 is TGTGCCAGCAGCCCCGGGACAGGGGCCAACTATGGCTACACCTTC.